This T cell receptor beta chain was recorded in a study of shared clonotypes between healthy human individuals. Study-level background: Samples came from a couple of female and a few male donors aged 18 to 49. CD4 naive and CD4 memory each took three plates per donor, while CD8 naive took two and CD8 memory one. Whole-study findings and limits: The naive CD4 repertoires of a handful of donors were compared, and roughly 5.1% of clonotypes were shared. Memory subsets generally showed lower estimated richness than naive subsets.

To note about this clone: What it recognizes is unknown.

CDR1 and CDR2 from the germline V gene are SGHRS and YFSETQ. The length of the CDR3 is 15 residues. V shed 4 bases and J shed 10 bases, with 21 bases lying between them. Some clones are missing from TCRdb's copy, which holds only in-frame ones; the method was immunoSEQ multiplex PCR. The table has around 1.1 million clones, 70% to 80% seen once. The rearrangement joins TRBV5-1 to TRBJ2-1; tentative D call: TRBD2 (5 bases). The origin of this receptor is a man aged 18 to 35 in good health. Some clones in this sample may be carry-over from other donors' samples. The sample comprised memory CD4+ T cells from PBMCs. Subset in this sample: CD45RA-negative fraction. In DNA, the CDR3 is TGCGCCAGCAGCCCCACCCGCGGGCCTTACGGGGAGCAGTTCTTC. It specifies CASSPTRGPYGEQFF.